Here is one TCR beta chain with its context. Its antigen remains unidentified. The sample belongs to a study of monozygotic twins with inflammatory bowel disease. Study results and caveats: Those with IBD had lower TCRbeta diversity (inverse Simpson) than their healthy co-twins did.

The CDR3 contains 14 residues. TCRdb reanalyzed the 5' RACE reads and collapses them to one entry per CDR3 protein, without DNA. The repertoire table contains 300,000 to 350,000 distinct CDR3 sequences. The clonotype originates from a human donor with ulcerative colitis or Crohn's disease, or a healthy co-twin of an affected twin (not recorded which). The chain couples TRBV12-3 or TRBV12-4 to TRBJ2-5; the TCRdb call, TRBD2, lacks DNA for checking. The sequencing input was blood. CDR3 amino acids: CASSPGLGRETQYF.